The 5 T cell receptor beta chains below were found in one sample sequenced in a study of early T cells in non-severe SARS-CoV-2 infection. TCRdb ran MiXCR on the 5' RACE reads and lists one entry per CDR3 protein. The sample carries 66,000 or so distinct CDR3 sequences, about 13% recorded once. Sequences were obtained from whole blood. The receptors derive from an adult who was a healthcare worker with PCR-confirmed SARS-CoV-2 infection or an uninfected control (not recorded which).

The rearrangement joins TRBV1 to TRBJ2-3; TRBD2 is taken as the D call from the table, unchecked against the DNA. TRBV1 is recorded as a pseudogene. The CDR3 consists of 21 residues. CDR3 residues: CTSSQDILLAGVDSGPDTQYF. The CDR3 nucleotides read TGCACCAGCAGCCAAGACATCCTCTTAGCGGGAGTAGATTCGGGCCCAGATACGCAGTATTTT.

This clonotype occurred many times. The chain recombines TRBV29-1 with TRBJ2-6; D remains unclear. V was trimmed by 2 bases and J by 3 bases, leaving 2 bases between them. Germline-derived CDR1 and CDR2 are SQVTM and ANQGSEA. The CDR3 contains 12 residues. In DNA form, the CDR3 reads TGCAGCGTTGAAAGTGGGGCCAACGTCCTGACTTTC. This codes for CSVESGANVLTF. Together with reference TRBV29-1 and TRBJ2-6, the CDR3 gives the full variable domain: SAVISQKPSRDICQRGTSLTIQCQVDSQVTMMFWYRQQPGQSLTLIATANQGSEATYESGFVIDKFPISRPNLTFSTLTVSNMSPEDSSIYLCSVESGANVLTFGAGSRLTVL.

The CDR3 coding sequence is TGTGCCAGCAGCGGAATAGCGGGGGGTGAAGCCAATGAGCAGTTCTTC. This gives the protein CASSGIAGGEANEQFF. This sequence joins TRBV7-6 and TRBJ2-1, with TRBD2 matching 10 bases. The CDR3 is 16 amino acids. Trimming at V came to 5 bases and at J to 6 bases, leaving 10 bases not matched to a gene. Germline V gene data show CDR1 as SGHVS and CDR2 as FNYEAQ.

This clonotype has ten or more counts. The V gene is TRBV10-3, the J gene TRBJ2-7; D gene ambiguous. V was pared by 2 bases and J by 1 base, with 3 bases between. Germline CDR1 reads ENHRY; CDR2 reads SYGVKD. There are 12 residues in the CDR3. The CDR3 DNA reads as TGTGCCATCAGTGAGGGGTCCTACGAGCAGTACTTC. Protein: CAISEGSYEQYF.

This clonotype has ten or more counts. This rearrangement joins TRBV6-2 or TRBV6-3 to TRBJ2-3; possible D gene TRBD2, 5 bases. With 2 bases removed from V and 2 bases from J, the gap between germline ends came to 14 bases. CDR1 and CDR2 (germline): MNHEY, SVGEGT. The CDR3 is 16 amino acids. The CDR3 sequence is CASSYGRVYLTDTQYF. As DNA, the CDR3 is TGTGCCAGCAGTTACGGGCGGGTCTATCTCACAGATACGCAGTATTTT.